This TCR beta chain originates from a study of T cell responses to AZD1222 COVID-19 vaccine. This clone came up once. Assay used: immunoSEQ multiplex PCR; TCRdb lists only in-frame clones, some missing. The repertoire holds some 190,000 clones, with roughly 94% as singletons. Germline lookup yields CDR1 SEHNR and CDR2 FQNEAQ (reference sequence). This CDR3 comprises 13 residues. Trimming cost V 4 bases and J 9 bases, with 13 bases left between them. The gene calls are TRBV7-9 and TRBJ1-5; TRBD1 is a possible D gene (5 bases). This receptor was obtained from an adult who received the MenACWY meningococcal vaccine as a control. Sequenced material: peripheral blood, taken 28 days after the second dose of the MenACWY control vaccine. The CDR3 DNA reads as TGTGCCAGCAGCTCGGGGCCCTTCGGGCCCCAGCATTTT. Encoded protein: CASSSGPFGPQHF.